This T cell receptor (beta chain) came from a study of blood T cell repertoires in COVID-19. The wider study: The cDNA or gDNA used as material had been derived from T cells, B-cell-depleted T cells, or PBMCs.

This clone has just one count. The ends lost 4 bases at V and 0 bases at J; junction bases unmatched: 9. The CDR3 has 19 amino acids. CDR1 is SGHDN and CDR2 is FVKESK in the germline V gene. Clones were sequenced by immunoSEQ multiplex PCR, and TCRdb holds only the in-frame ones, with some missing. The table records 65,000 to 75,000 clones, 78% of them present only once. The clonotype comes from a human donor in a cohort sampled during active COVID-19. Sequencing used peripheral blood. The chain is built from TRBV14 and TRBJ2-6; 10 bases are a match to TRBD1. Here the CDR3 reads CASSRAGTGAPSGANVLTF. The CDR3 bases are TGTGCCAGCAGCCGAGCCGGGACAGGGGCCCCCTCTGGGGCCAACGTCCTGACTTTC.